This T cell receptor beta chain appears in the sequencing data of a study of T cells after yellow fever vaccination (dated by TCRdb to between 2018 and 2020). Study-level background: Memory subsets (EM, EMRA, CM and Tscm) were sorted on a BD FACS Aria III using CD3, CD45RA, CCR7 and CD95 staining. Blood samples were taken at several timepoints before and after primary and secondary immunization, and bulk PBMC replicates and cell subsets were isolated. Memory subsets were sorted on days 0, 15 and 45 and at 18 months after primary vaccination, and on days 0, 15 and 45 after the 30-year booster. Two healthy male donors, one aged 18 to 30 and one aged 30 to 40 years, made up the cohort. The SMART-Seq v4 Ultra Low Input RNA kit was used to prepare libraries from fractions with low cell numbers. To follow T-cell clones before and after both primary and booster YFV17D yellow fever vaccination, bulk TCR alpha and beta repertoires underwent longitudinal sequencing. General conclusions and limits of the study: On day 0, almost all vaccine-responding clonotypes were found to be below detection in the sorted memory subsets. Because the study included only a couple of donors, the extent to which the findings can be generalized is limited. A small fraction of clonotypes showed up in both the CD4 and CD8 compartments, probably as a result of convergent recombination. Because abundant contaminating clonotypes from the bulk population could be contained in FACS-sorted repertoires, computational filtering was required. Compared with the primary T-cell response, the secondary T-cell response was faster but weaker, reaching its peak on day 5 rather than on day 15. After the booster, most clones that had expanded after primary vaccination were detected again (around 96% of CD4 and more than 85% of CD8), suggesting broad maintenance of memory.

In the germline V gene, CDR1 corresponds to SQVTM and CDR2 to ANQGSEA. Including cysteine and phenylalanine, the CDR3 has 12 amino acids. Only CDR3 DNA is held: 36 bases, read in frame from base 1. V loses 3 bases of germline sequence and J loses 1 base, and the interval between the two ends is 5 bases. TCR cDNA was synthesized by 5'RACE template switching, through which a universal primer site and unique molecular identifiers were introduced. cDNA synthesis was primed from both the TCR alpha and TCR beta constant segments. Libraries were amplified in two PCR steps, with sample barcodes and sequencing adapters added in the second step. Sequencing of the libraries was done on either Illumina HiSeq 2500 (2x100 bp) or NovaSeq (2x150 bp). On the authors' methods: MIGEC handled demultiplexing of reads and collapsing into UMI consensus sequences, while MiXCR performed V(D)J alignment. Using edgeR on replicate PBMC samples, clonotypes were called vaccine-responding if FDR was below 0.01 and the log2 fold change was above 5 up to day 15. Each bulk clonotype received a CD4 or CD8 identity based on whether the sequenced CD4 or CD8 repertoire contained that clonotype at higher abundance. To estimate the distribution of each clone across memory phenotypes, clonotype frequencies in memory subsets were weighted by FACS-sorted cell numbers. TCRdb reran the public reads through fastp at Q25 and MiXCR, keeping productive beta chains. Merged by CDR3 protein, the rows form single entries marked with the most common genes and DNA. The V and J calls and clone size are TCRdb's, not the authors'. This sample comprises 30,000 to 40,000 distinct CDR3 sequences, 6.6% of them detected only once. Less than 25% of the sample is in the top ten clones.

This clonotype was observed many times. No qualities accompany the bases; no much larger clone lies one base away. The sample's treatment or condition label, decoded: live attenuated yellow fever vaccine strain. A standard Ficoll-Paque protocol was used to isolate PBMCs from peripheral blood. RNA from sorted memory subsets was extracted with the RNeasy Micro Kit. The sample here was PBMCs, either bulk or a sorted T-cell subset (CD4+, CD8+, memory, or dextramer-sorted; not recorded which), taken on the day of the first yellow fever vaccination. The chain employs TRBV29-1 and TRBJ2-3; the D gene identity is not certain. This TCR was sampled from a man aged 18 to 29 who received the YFV17D yellow fever vaccine. Here is the DNA: TGCAGCGTTGATGAGGGCACAGATACGCAGTATTTT. This gives the protein CSVDEGTDTQYF.